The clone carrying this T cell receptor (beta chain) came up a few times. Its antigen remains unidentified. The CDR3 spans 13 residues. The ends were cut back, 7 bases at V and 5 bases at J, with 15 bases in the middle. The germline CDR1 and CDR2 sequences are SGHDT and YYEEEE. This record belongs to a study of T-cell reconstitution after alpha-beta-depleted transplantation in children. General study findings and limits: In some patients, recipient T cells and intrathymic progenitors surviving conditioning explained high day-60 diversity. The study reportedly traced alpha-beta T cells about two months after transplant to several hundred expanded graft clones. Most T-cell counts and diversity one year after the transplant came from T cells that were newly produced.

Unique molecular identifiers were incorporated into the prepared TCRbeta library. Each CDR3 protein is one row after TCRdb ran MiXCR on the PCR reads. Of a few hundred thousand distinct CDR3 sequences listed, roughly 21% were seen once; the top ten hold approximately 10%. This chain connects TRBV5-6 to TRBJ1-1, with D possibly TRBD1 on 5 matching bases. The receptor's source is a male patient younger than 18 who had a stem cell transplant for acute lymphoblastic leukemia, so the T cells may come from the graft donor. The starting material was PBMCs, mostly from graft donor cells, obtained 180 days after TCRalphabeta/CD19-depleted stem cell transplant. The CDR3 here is CASSQGLWTEAFF. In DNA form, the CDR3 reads TGTGCCAGCTCTCAGGGTTTATGGACTGAAGCTTTCTTT.